The next 5 T cell receptor beta chains were all read from a single sample in a study of cytomegalovirus exposure and HLA in healthy donors. PCR involved 60 Vbeta and 13 Jbeta primers. Measured with immunoSEQ multiplex PCR; TCRdb has only the in-frame clones, and not every one. The table includes 160,000 or so clones, roughly 84% detected once. What was sequenced was PBMCs. The receptors stem from a man aged 25 to 45 in good health and CMV-seronegative.

CDR3 protein: CASSAGQGYGYTF. The CDR3 bases are TGTGCCAGCAGTGCGGGACAGGGATATGGCTACACCTTC. The chain is built from TRBV25-1 and TRBJ1-2; TRBD1 matches 9 bases. The CDR3 is made up of 13 amino acids. The germline gives CDR1 MGHDK, CDR2 SYGVNS. Germline trimming cut 4 bases from V and 5 bases from J; bases unmatched to any gene: 2.

The V and J genes are TRBV6-6 and TRBJ2-1, with 14 bases lining up with TRBD2. Germline CDR1 MNHNY, CDR2 SVGAGI (reference sequence). The trim removed 6 bases at V and 7 bases at J, leaving 5 bases unmatched. The CDR3 contains 15 residues. CDR3 region: CASRPRLAGGNEQFF. The CDR3 region has the DNA TGTGCCAGCAGGCCCCGACTAGCGGGGGGGAATGAGCAGTTCTTC.

This clone was counted once. The gene calls are TRBV4-1 and TRBJ1-5; TRBD1 agrees at 7 bases. CDR1 MGHRA and CDR2 YSYEKL come from the germline V gene. V shed 0 bases and J 3 bases; nucleotides not matched to a gene: 2. This CDR3 has 15 amino acids. CDR3 DNA: TGCGCCAGCAGCCAAGAGACAGGGCCCAATCAGCCCCAGCATTTT. This codes for CASSQETGPNQPQHF.

The genes are TRBV18 and TRBJ1-6, with 8 nucleotides matching TRBD1. The germline CDR1 and CDR2 sequences are KGHSH and LQKENI. The junction had 5 bases not matched to a gene; V was cut back by 3 bases and J by 7 bases. There are 15 residues in the CDR3. CDR3 sequence (DNA): TGTGCCAGCTCACCTATGACAGGGGAAAATTCACCCCTCCACTTT. As protein: CASSPMTGENSPLHF. The full variable domain, completed using reference TRBV18 and TRBJ1-6, is NAGVMQNPRHLVRRRGQEARLRCSPMKGHSHVYWYRQLPEEGLKFMVYLQKENIIDESGMPKERFSAEFPKEGPSILRIQQVVRGDSAAYFCASSPMTGENSPLHFGNGTRLTVT.

V and J are TRBV2 and TRBJ2-7, with TRBD1 identical over 8 bases. After removal of 4 bases from V and 0 bases from J, the junction contained 11 bases not matched to a gene. From germline, CDR1 is SNHLY and CDR2 FYNNEI. The CDR3 length is 17 residues. CDR3 DNA: TGTGCCAGCAGTGGACAGGGGATGGTCGCCCGCTCCTACGAGCAGTACTTC. Its protein is CASSGQGMVARSYEQYF. The whole variable domain, remainder taken from reference TRBV2 and TRBJ2-7, is EPEVTQTPSHQVTQMGQEVILRCVPISNHLYFYWYRQILGQKVEFLVSFYNNEISEKSEIFDDQFSVERPDGSNFTLKIRSTKLEDSAMYFCASSGQGMVARSYEQYFGPGTRLTVT.